This T cell receptor beta chain was sequenced in a study of blood T cell repertoires in COVID-19. For the study at large: Acute-phase and convalescent COVID-19 samples originated in the United States, Italy and Spain.

Some clones are missing from TCRdb's copy, which holds only in-frame ones; the method was immunoSEQ multiplex PCR. The table has approximately 400,000 clones, roughly four fifths seen once. This study enrolled people aged about 18 to 100 from about 26 US geographic areas. Which cohort a participant joined came from the clinical history participants gave. Recovery meant two consecutive negative NP/OP PCR tests, professional clearance, or resolved symptoms. This receptor was obtained from a woman aged 50 to 65 who had recovered from COVID-19. The sequencing sample was made of PBMCs or T cells enriched from blood (not recorded which).

The CDR3 loop is CASSDSPGQGGTGELFF. CDR3 sequence (DNA): TGTGCCAGCAGTGACTCCCCGGGACAGGGGGGAACCGGGGAGCTGTTTTTT. The chain uses TRBV25-1 and TRBJ2-2; 11 bases map to TRBD1. The CDR3 extends over 17 amino acids. With 3 bases clipped from V and 5 bases from J, the junction kept 8 bases outside the gene matches. The V gene's germline CDR1 is MGHDK and CDR2 SYGVNS.